These 11 T cell receptor beta chains share one sample of origin, sequenced in a study of shared clonotypes between healthy human individuals. Measured with immunoSEQ multiplex PCR; TCRdb has only the in-frame clones, and not every one. Among 950,000 to 1,100,000 clones, around 76% were seen once, and the ten largest hold 1.4%. Material: memory CD4+ T cells sorted from blood. As to subset: CD45RA-negative fraction. The origin of the receptors is a man between 18 and 29 years old in good health.

The chain carries TRBV7-2 and TRBJ2-7, with 10 bases identical to TRBD1. The CDR3 sequence is 15 residues long. The V segment lost 5 bases and the J segment 3 bases; nucleotides outside the gene matches: 7. In germline, CDR1 is SGHTA, CDR2 FQGNSA. The CDR3 nucleotides read TGTGCCAGCAGCCCGACAGGGGGCCTTAACTACGAGCAGTACTTC. The encoded protein is CASSPTGGLNYEQYF.

The chain employs TRBV10-3 and TRBJ2-2; 8 nucleotides align to TRBD2. This CDR3 region has 15 residues. CDR1 is ENHRY and CDR2 is SYGVKD in the germline V gene. The ends lost 5 bases at V and 4 bases at J; junction bases unmatched: 6. Here the CDR3 DNA reads TGTGCCATCAGTACCGAGCGGGAGACCACCGGGGAGCTGTTTTTT. It specifies CAISTERETTGELFF.

The chain has TRBV10-3 and TRBJ2-7, with unresolved D. Per germline, CDR1 ENHRY and CDR2 SYGVKD. CDR3 length: 11 amino acids. The germline V and J ends were trimmed by 5 bases and 5 bases, with 7 bases remaining between them. CDR3 region: CAISNRDEQYF. The DNA for the CDR3 is TGTGCCATCAGTAATAGGGACGAGCAGTACTTC.

The chain has TRBV6-4 and TRBJ2-1, with D perhaps matching TRBD1 (6 bases). Trimming removed 2 bases at V and 6 bases at J, with 14 bases between. CDR1 is MRHNA, CDR2 SNTAGT, per germline. This CDR3 is built from 15 residues. This chain's CDR3 is CASSDRDKGCNEQFF. In DNA form, the CDR3 reads TGTGCCAGCAGTGACCGGGACAAGGGCTGCAATGAGCAGTTCTTC.

The V call is TRBV7-2, the J call TRBJ2-3; TRBD1 matches at 7 bases. V was clipped by 1 base and J by 2 bases; unmatched bases: 9. Germline CDR1 and CDR2: SGHTA and FQGNSA. The CDR3 is made up of 17 amino acids. In DNA, the CDR3 is TGTGCCAGCAGCTTAGTTTTTAGGGGGCGACCCACAGATACGCAGTATTTT. It specifies CASSLVFRGRPTDTQYF.

This clone was detected many times. The CDR3, as DNA: TGTGCCACCAGCAGAGCTAGCACAGGGTACGGCTACACCTTC. It is translated as CATSRASTGYGYTF. The V and J genes are TRBV15 and TRBJ1-2, with a weak D call TRBD1 (6 bases). The CDR3 contains 14 residues. The V gene's germline CDR1 is LNHNV and CDR2 YYDKDF (reference sequence). V was clipped by 1 base and J by 8 bases, with 14 bases between them.

The gene calls are TRBV4-1 and TRBJ1-2, with D unclear. V lost 2 bases and J lost 0, with 22 bases in between. The CDR3 extends over 19 amino acids. Germline loops: CDR1 MGHRA, CDR2 YSYEKL. The CDR3, as DNA: TGCGCCAGCAGCCAATTCACTAACCGTCGGGCCCGATCTAACTATGGCTACACCTTC. Translated, it gives CASSQFTNRRARSNYGYTF.

This clone was seen ten or more times. The V gene is TRBV5-4, the J gene TRBJ2-5; a possible D gene is TRBD2 (5 bases). Per the germline V gene, CDR1 is SGHNT and CDR2 is YYREEE (reference sequence). The CDR3 runs to 14 residues. The V and J ends lost 0 bases and 7 bases respectively, with 13 bases between them. The CDR3, as DNA: TGTGCCAGCAGCTTGGAATCCGGACGGGGGACCCAGTACTTC. Its translation: CASSLESGRGTQYF.

The chain links TRBV4-3 to TRBJ2-5, with 11 bases fitting TRBD1. Germline trimming cut 0 bases from V and 5 bases from J; bases unmatched to any gene: 14. Germline CDR1 reads LGHNA; CDR2 reads YSLEER. The CDR3 contains 19 residues. The CDR3 coding sequence is TGCGCCAGCAGCCAAGATTGGACAGGGGGCTCGAGCGATTGGGAGACCCAGTACTTC. Its translation: CASSQDWTGGSSDWETQYF.

The rearrangement uses TRBV10-3 and TRBJ2-5; 12 bases are a match to TRBD1. Germline CDR1 reads ENHRY; CDR2 reads SYGVKD. The V segment lost 1 base and the J segment 4 bases; nucleotides outside the gene matches: 4. The CDR3 consists of 16 residues. CDR3 in amino acids: CAISEWDRGQGETQYF. The CDR3 region has the DNA TGTGCCATCAGTGAGTGGGACAGGGGGCAGGGAGAGACCCAGTACTTC.

The V gene is TRBV30, the J gene TRBJ2-5; 8 nucleotides match TRBD2. Germline V lookup: CDR1 GTSNPN, CDR2 SVGIG (reference sequence). V gave up 1 base and J gave up 5 bases; unmatched junction bases: 6. This CDR3 is 14 amino acids long. The chain's CDR3 is CAWSAFSGTETQYF. The DNA for the CDR3 is TGTGCCTGGAGTGCTTTTAGCGGGACTGAGACCCAGTACTTC.